The source of this TCR beta chain is a study of cytomegalovirus exposure and HLA in healthy donors. The overall study: HLA-typed donors contributed about 85 million unique TCRs, which were held in an early data release. The study's findings and limits: A highly shared variant cluster was judged a likely technical artifact.

Concerning this clone itself: Its cognate antigen is unknown.

The PCR ran on 60 Vbeta and 13 Jbeta primers. Assay: immunoSEQ multiplex PCR; the TCRdb copy retains only in-frame clones and omits some. The data contain around 82,000 clones, about four fifths of them singletons. The clonotype was recovered from a male donor in good health and CMV-seropositive. The material sequenced was PBMCs.

This CDR3 is CASSSLTTSGRAREQFF. CDR3 in DNA: TGTGCCAGCAGCTCCCTAACGACTAGCGGGAGGGCACGGGAGCAGTTCTTC. This chain connects TRBV13 to TRBJ2-1; 14 nucleotides line up with TRBD2. The CDR3 has 17 residues. V shed 4 bases and J 10 bases; nucleotides not matched to a gene: 12. Germline CDR1 PRHDT, CDR2 FYEKMQ (reference sequence).